Sequencing of this T cell receptor (beta chain) was carried out in a study of blood T cell repertoires in COVID-19. Study-wide context: The study drew acute and convalescent COVID-19 samples from the United States, Italy and Spain. Sample material is recorded as cDNA or gDNA derived from T cells, B-cell-depleted T cells, or PBMCs.

In the original processing: Estimation of nucleated cell counts was performed using reference gene primer amplification. The data were produced by immunoSEQ multiplex PCR, yet TCRdb's version contains in-frame clones alone and is incomplete. From that table come the V and J calls and clone size; the DNA was used to work out D and trimming. The table records approximately 31,000 clones, roughly 85% of them present only once. V was pared by 8 bases and J by 3 bases, with 3 bases of the junction left unmatched. CDR3 length: 15 residues. Germline CDR1 reads MNHNY; CDR2 reads SVGAGI (reference sequence). The chain recombines TRBV6-6 with TRBJ2-1; 14 bases align to TRBD2. The sequencing sample was made of peripheral blood. This TCR was sampled from a man older than 75 with active COVID-19. Here the CDR3 DNA reads TGTGCCAGCCGACTAGCGGGGGGGAACTACAATGAGCAGTTCTTC. It encodes CASRLAGGNYNEQFF.